These 25 T cell receptor beta chains originate from one sample sequenced in a study of T cells in Graves' hyperthyroidism and ophthalmopathy. Authors of the study amplified TCR beta CDR3 regions from RNA transcripts. When the TCR CDR3 underwent first-round RT-PCR, the HTBI primer set was used. From the multiplex PCR reads, TCRdb called clonotypes with MiXCR, one entry per CDR3 protein. The repertoire has fewer than 500,000 distinct CDR3 sequences, around 15% of them found once; the top ten carry around 19%. The sample was blood. Receptors were obtained from a woman aged 25 to 39 with Graves' ophthalmopathy.

This clonotype came up a few times. The chain uses TRBV12-3 or TRBV12-4 and TRBJ1-2; perhaps TRBD1 as D (6 bases). CDR3 length: 14 amino acids. V was pared by 6 bases and J by 6 bases, with 17 bases between. The CDR3 DNA follows: TGTGCCAGCAGAAACTCCGGGGACACCGATGGCTACACCTTC. Encoded protein: CASRNSGDTDGYTF.

V usage is TRBV12-3 or TRBV12-4 and J usage is TRBJ2-2, with 7 bases lining up with TRBD1. The CDR3 is 15 amino acids. V lost 6 bases to trimming and J lost 1 base; unmatched junction nucleotides: 5. CDR3 nucleotides: TGTGCCAGCAGGGAGACAGGGAGGAACACCGGGGAGCTGTTTTTT. Translating gives CASRETGRNTGELFF.

Comments on this clonotype: Just one base apart from a much larger clone, this may be a read error. The conserved phenylalanine or tryptophan is not found at the CDR3 terminus, so this likely reflects a read error. The genes are TRBV15 and TRBJ1-2, with a tentative D call TRBD1 (5 bases). The germline V and J ends were trimmed by 3 bases and 7 bases, with 18 bases remaining between them. Germline CDR1 is LNHNV and CDR2 is YYDKDF (reference sequence). This CDR3 comprises 15 residues. This chain's CDR3 is CATSSEGRSSSGYTI. CDR3 nucleotides: TGTGCCACCAGCAGTGAGGGGAGATCCTCTTCTGGCTACACCATC.

This clonotype was seen a handful of times. The chain is built from TRBV9 and TRBJ2-7; 7 bases line up with TRBD1. The CDR3 is made up of 14 amino acids. The germline V gene encodes CDR1 SGDLS and CDR2 YYNGEE. J lost 7 bases, V lost 3 bases, and 10 bases had no gene match. CDR3 loop: CASSARDRDFEQYF. The CDR3 DNA sequence: TGTGCCAGCAGCGCTCGGGACAGAGATTTTGAGCAGTACTTC.

This clonotype came up many times. The chain couples TRBV30 to TRBJ1-5; D possibly corresponds to TRBD1 (5 bases). V was pared by 0 bases and J by 4 bases, with 10 bases between. This CDR3 is 14 amino acids long. Germline V lookup: CDR1 GTSNPN, CDR2 SVGIG (reference sequence). As DNA, the CDR3 is TGTGCCTGGAGTGTTAGACAGTGGAATCAGCCCCAGCATTTT. Translation: CAWSVRQWNQPQHF. The full variable domain, in which reference TRBV30 and TRBJ1-5 provide the parts outside the CDR3, is SQTIHQWPATLVQPVGSPLSLECTVEGTSNPNLYWYRQAAGRGLQLLFYSVGIGQISSEVPQNLSASRPQDRQFILSSKKLLLSDSGFYLCAWSVRQWNQPQHFGDGTRLSIL.

At least ten counts were recorded for this clonotype. This sequence joins TRBV28 and TRBJ1-4; 8 bases are a match to TRBD1. The germline CDR1 and CDR2 sequences are MDHEN and SYDVKM. Germline trimming cut 3 bases from V and 5 bases from J; bases unmatched to any gene: 5. This CDR3 is 15 amino acids long. The CDR3 here is CASSFLGQENEKLFF. Here the CDR3 DNA reads TGTGCCAGCAGTTTTTTGGGACAGGAAAATGAAAAACTGTTTTTT.

The sample holds many counts of this clonotype. The chain has TRBV15 and TRBJ1-5; no clear D. V lost 0 bases, J lost 6 bases, and 9 bases lay in between. CDR3 length: 14 amino acids. Germline CDR1 reads LNHNV; CDR2 reads YYDKDF (reference sequence). In DNA form, the CDR3 reads TGTGCCACCAGCAGAGATCCGGACGGTCAGCCCCAGCATTTT. Its protein product is CATSRDPDGQPQHF.

In its sample, this clonotype was seen many times. V is TRBV6-5 and J is TRBJ2-1, with D possibly TRBD1 on 5 matching bases. Germline V CDR1 and CDR2: MNHEY, SVGAGI. The CDR3 is 20 residues long. Trimming removed 0 bases at V and 0 bases at J, with 21 bases between. The CDR3 DNA reads as TGTGCCAGCAGTTACTCCAGGGTCCCAACCCAAAGAAGCTCCTACAATGAGCAGTTCTTC. It encodes CASSYSRVPTQRSSYNEQFF.

This clonotype was picked up a small number of times. This sequence joins TRBV12-3 or TRBV12-4 and TRBJ2-2; 8 nucleotides agree with TRBD2. The CDR3 runs to 16 residues. V gave up 3 bases and J gave up 4 bases; unmatched junction bases: 7. The CDR3 DNA reads as TGTGCCAGCAGTTTGGAGACGGGGGGGGGCACCGGGGAGCTGTTTTTT. This gives the protein CASSLETGGGTGELFF.

The V call is TRBV6-2 or TRBV6-3, the J call TRBJ2-5; no firm D call. The germline CDR1 and CDR2 sequences are MNHEY and SVGEGT. The CDR3 is 15 residues long. Trimming cost V 0 bases and J 5 bases, with 13 bases left between them. CDR3 residues: CASSYSPTGLETQYF. The CDR3 DNA reads TGTGCCAGCAGTTACTCCCCCACCGGGCTTGAGACCCAGTACTTC.

This clonotype turned up a few times. J is TRBJ1-2 and V is TRBV28, with D uncertain. Trimming shortened V by 6 bases and J by 6 bases, and 17 bases separated the two germline ends. CDR3 length: 14 residues. Per germline, CDR1 MDHEN and CDR2 SYDVKM. The CDR3 loop is CASRELEGFDGYTF. The CDR3 DNA follows: TGTGCCAGCAGAGAACTCGAAGGGTTCGATGGCTACACCTTC.

This clonotype was seen a handful of times. The germline gene is not matched at one end of the junction; a read error may be the cause. CDR3 in DNA: TGTGCTAGCAGCCCTCGGACAGGGGGTCCATCCGGGGAGCTGTTTTTT. It is translated as CASSPRTGGPSGELFF. The V call is TRBV7-7, the J call TRBJ2-2, with 10 bases matching TRBD1. Looked up from germline, CDR1 is SSHAT and CDR2 is FNYEAQ (reference sequence). This CDR3 has 16 amino acids.

The table lists this clonotype with many counts. The chain links TRBV10-1 to TRBJ2-1; 10 bases map to TRBD1. There are 16 residues in the CDR3. Germline V gene data show CDR1 as WNHNN and CDR2 as SYGVQD (reference sequence). V gave up 0 bases and J gave up 8 bases; unmatched junction bases: 7. The DNA for the CDR3 is TGCGCCAGCAGTGAGTCGAGACAGGGGGCGCGCGATGAGCAGTTCTTC. Amino acid sequence: CASSESRQGARDEQFF.

This clonotype was seen a few times. The chain employs TRBV3-1 and TRBJ2-4; D gene unclear. The CDR3 is made up of 14 amino acids. Germline assignment: CDR1 LGHDT and CDR2 YNNKEL (reference sequence). Trimming cost V 3 bases and J 3 bases, with 9 bases left between them. The CDR3: CASSHRRFKNIQYF. The CDR3 region has the DNA TGTGCCAGCAGCCACAGACGCTTCAAAAACATTCAGTACTTC.

This clonotype appeared many times. The chain links TRBV20-1 to TRBJ2-3; 10 bases map to TRBD1. The CDR3 loop spans 14 amino acids. V was clipped by 5 bases and J by 6 bases; unmatched bases: 8. The V gene's germline CDR1 is DFQATT and CDR2 SNEGSKA (reference sequence). This CDR3 is CSAPGQGVWDTQYF. In nucleotides, the CDR3 is TGCAGTGCTCCCGGACAGGGGGTGTGGGATACGCAGTATTTT.

This clonotype was counted ten times or more. The chain joins TRBV7-9 to TRBJ1-4; weak D call: TRBD1 (5 bases). V was trimmed by 4 bases and J by 5 bases, leaving 11 bases between them. This CDR3 contains 14 residues. Germline CDR1 and CDR2: SEHNR and FQNEAQ (reference sequence). CDR3 sequence reads: CASSSSGGNEKLFF. The CDR3 coding sequence is TGTGCCAGCAGCTCTTCGGGGGGAAATGAAAAACTGTTTTTT. The variable domain in full, completed from reference TRBV7-9 and TRBJ1-4, reads DTGVSQNPRHKITKRGQNVTFRCDPISEHNRLYWYRQTLGQGPEFLTYFQNEAQLEKSRLLSDRFSAERPKGSFSTLEIQRTEQGDSAMYLCASSSSGGNEKLFFGSGTQLSVL.

This clonotype has a count of ten or more. The chain combines TRBV12-3 or TRBV12-4 with TRBJ2-3; 10 positions agree with TRBD1. V dropped 5 bases and J dropped 0; count of bases not matched to a gene: 2. The CDR3 has 15 residues. CDR3 in DNA: TGTGCCAGCAGTCCGGACAGGGGGAGCACAGATACGCAGTATTTT. Encoded protein: CASSPDRGSTDTQYF.

This sequence joins TRBV20-1 and TRBJ2-7, with D unresolved. Germline loops: CDR1 DFQATT, CDR2 SNEGSKA (reference sequence). Trimming took off 5 bases at V and 7 bases at J, with 9 bases between the two ends. The CDR3 spans 10 residues. The CDR3 sequence: CSASKVEQYF. The CDR3 DNA reads as TGCAGTGCTTCCAAGGTGGAGCAGTACTTC.

To note about this clonotype: Since a much larger clone is just one base distant, this may be a read error. The chain couples TRBV7-2 to TRBJ2-3; 12 nucleotides line up with TRBD2. This CDR3 has 15 residues. Germline V gene data show CDR1 as SGHTA and CDR2 as FQGNSA. V shed 5 bases, J shed 8 bases, and the junction held 8 bases outside the gene matches. The CDR3 loop reads CASSPSSGGAGTQYF. In DNA form, the CDR3 reads TGTGCCAGCAGCCCATCTAGCGGGGGGGCAGGTACGCAGTATTTT.

This clonotype was seen many times. V is TRBV4-1 and J is TRBJ1-1; perhaps TRBD1 as D (5 bases). Germline V CDR1 and CDR2: MGHRA, YSYEKL. The ends were cut back, 1 base at V and 9 bases at J, with 15 bases in the middle. The CDR3 has 14 residues. CDR3 sequence: CASSQVPTAAKAFF. The CDR3 DNA sequence: TGCGCCAGCAGCCAAGTTCCGACAGCAGCGAAAGCTTTCTTT.

This clonotype was detected only a few times. CDR3 coding DNA: TGTGCCAGCAGTTTTCGGGGACAGGGAAGTTATGGCTACACCTTC. Its translation is CASSFRGQGSYGYTF. This chain uses TRBV27 with TRBJ1-2; 9 bases align to TRBD1. Germline trimming cut 3 bases from V and 5 bases from J; bases unmatched to any gene: 7. This CDR3 has 15 amino acids. The germline CDR1 and CDR2 sequences are MNHEY and SMNVEV (reference sequence).

At least ten counts were recorded for this clonotype. The V and J genes are TRBV19 and TRBJ1-5; no clear D. The CDR3 runs to 14 residues. Germline V gene lookup returns CDR1 LNHDA and CDR2 SQIVND (reference sequence). V was shortened by 1 base and J by 9 bases, with 13 bases between the two germline ends. The CDR3 DNA sequence: TGTGCCAGTAGTATAGGGACGGGTAGACCGCCCCAGCATTTT. Residues: CASSIGTGRPPQHF.

This clonotype has at least ten counts. The CDR3: CASSSEGSTDTQYF. The CDR3 DNA reads TGTGCCAGCAGCTCGGAGGGTTCCACAGATACGCAGTATTTT. This chain connects TRBV2 to TRBJ2-3; maybe TRBD2 (6 bases). This CDR3 contains 14 residues. V gave up 6 bases and J gave up 2 bases, with 12 bases separating them. Germline lookup yields CDR1 SNHLY and CDR2 FYNNEI.

This clonotype occurred once. The CDR3 loop is CASSPLAGGRNTGELFF. CDR3 coding DNA: TGTGCCAGCAGCCCCCTAGCGGGGGGCCGTAACACCGGGGAGCTGTTTTTT. The chain carries TRBV7-2 and TRBJ2-2, with 11 nucleotides matching TRBD2. The CDR3 length is 17 residues. Germline CDR1 SGHTA, CDR2 FQGNSA. J was trimmed by 2 bases and V by 5 bases; bases with no gene match: 7.

This clonotype was found many times. The V gene is TRBV11-3, the J gene TRBJ2-3; possibly TRBD1 for D (5 bases). The CDR3 totals 14 residues. Germline loops: CDR1 SGHNT, CDR2 YENEEA. V shed 0 bases and J shed 5 bases, with 9 bases lying between them. The CDR3 protein is CASSLDRVGDTQYF. CDR3 nucleotides: TGTGCCAGCAGCTTAGACAGGGTTGGAGATACGCAGTATTTT.